This T cell receptor (beta chain) was sequenced for a study of T cells in Graves' hyperthyroidism and ophthalmopathy. About the study: Peripheral blood sampling occurred at initial diagnosis, before any treatment.

The study enrolled patients aged 18 to 65 with newly diagnosed hyperthyroidism of under 2 months' duration. Orbital computed tomography, thyroid ultrasound, serum thyroxine and TRAb, and clinical symptoms together informed the diagnoses. The study collected blood at first hyperthyroidism diagnosis, before any ophthalmopathy symptoms arose. The CDR3 is 14 amino acids. Trimming cost V 0 bases and J 10 bases, with 10 bases left between them. The germline CDR1 and CDR2 sequences are KGHSH and LQKENI. Researchers amplified the TCR beta CDR3 regions from RNA transcripts. First-round RT-PCR with HTBI primers amplified the TCR CDR3 region. TCRdb recomputed calls from the multiplex PCR reads with MiXCR, one row per CDR3 protein. The sample records 600,000 to 850,000 distinct CDR3 sequences, approximately 19% being singletons.

The clonotype was recovered from a woman aged 50 to 65 with Graves' hyperthyroidism that later progressed to Graves' ophthalmopathy. What was sequenced was blood. This chain links TRBV18 with TRBJ1-6; D might be TRBD1 (5 bases). The CDR3 bases are TGTGCCAGCTCACCACCTATCAGGGACTCACCCCTCCACTTT. Protein product: CASSPPIRDSPLHF.